Below are 19 T cell receptor beta chains sequenced from a single sample in a study of T cell responses to AZD1222 COVID-19 vaccine. Libraries were prepared by immunoSEQ multiplex PCR; TCRdb keeps only in-frame clonotypes and omits some of them. The sample shows 110,000 to 150,000 clones, 75% to 90% of them seen only once. The sample in question was peripheral blood, obtained on day 0 of AZD1222 vaccination. Receptors originate from an adult in good health.

This clone has more than one count but fewer than ten. The chain joins TRBV27 to TRBJ2-5, with 10 bases aligning to TRBD2. The CDR3 totals 13 residues. Germline trimming cut 5 bases from V and 11 bases from J; bases unmatched to any gene: 8. CDR1 MNHEY and CDR2 SMNVEV come from the germline V gene (reference sequence). The CDR3 spells CASSVASGGLQYF. CDR3 in DNA: TGTGCCAGCAGTGTAGCTAGCGGGGGACTTCAGTACTTC.

A single count supports this clone. The V gene is TRBV5-1, the J gene TRBJ2-3; D may match TRBD1 or TRBD2 (5 bases each). V lost 0 bases, J lost 0 bases, and 14 bases lay in between. This CDR3 has 17 residues. Germline V CDR1 and CDR2: SGHRS, YFSETQ. CDR3 DNA sequence: TGCGCCAGCAGCTTGGGATCCTCCGGGGCGAGCACAGATACGCAGTATTTT. This sequence encodes CASSLGSSGASTDTQYF.

V usage is TRBV6-5 and J usage is TRBJ1-6; 8 positions match TRBD1. V shed 6 bases, J shed 10 bases, and the junction held 8 bases outside the gene matches. Per germline, CDR1 MNHEY and CDR2 SVGAGI. CDR3 length: 14 residues. The CDR3 nucleotides read TGTGCCAGCAGCTCCCAGGGGGCTCGGTCACCCCTCCACTTT. It specifies CASSSQGARSPLHF.

The chain links TRBV27 to TRBJ2-7; 10 nucleotides match TRBD2. V shed 5 bases, J shed 3 bases, and the junction held 4 bases outside the gene matches. Germline CDR1 and CDR2: MNHEY and SMNVEV (reference sequence). This CDR3 contains 14 residues. Here the CDR3 reads CASSPLAGGYEQYF. CDR3 bases: TGTGCCAGCAGTCCCTTAGCGGGGGGCTACGAGCAGTACTTC.

The CDR3 bases are TGTGCCAGCAGCCAAGGTCAAGGACGGACCTATGGCTACACCTTC. Its translation: CASSQGQGRTYGYTF. V and J are TRBV3-1 (or the pseudogene TRBV3-2) and TRBJ1-2; D not certain. V lost 1 base and J 4 bases, leaving 13 bases between the germline ends. Germline-derived CDR1 and CDR2 are LGHDT and YNNKEL (reference sequence). This CDR3 contains 15 residues.

This chain links TRBV21-1 with TRBJ2-5; the tabulated D call, TRBD1, remains unverified against the DNA. TRBV21-1 is termed a pseudogene. The CDR3 length is 13 residues. CDR3 in DNA: TGTGCCAGCAGCAAAGGGGGCAGGGAGACCCAGTACTTC. Translated: CASSKGGRETQYF.

The chain employs TRBV6-5 and TRBJ2-7; tentatively, D is TRBD1 or TRBD2 (5 bases each). The CDR3 covers 14 residues. Germline assignment: CDR1 MNHEY and CDR2 SVGAGI. Trimming stripped 7 bases from V and 0 bases from J, with 13 bases between. CDR3 region: CASNPGTDSYEQYF. In DNA form, the CDR3 reads TGTGCCAGCAACCCCGGGACCGACTCCTACGAGCAGTACTTC.

The chain has TRBV11-2 and TRBJ2-4; no firm D call. Trimming pared 3 bases from V and 4 bases from J, leaving 7 bases between. CDR1 and CDR2 (germline): SGHAT, FQNNGV. CDR3 size: 13 residues. In DNA, the CDR3 is TGTGCCAGCAGCTTGGAATATAAAAACATTCAGTACTTC. This gives the protein CASSLEYKNIQYF.

This chain joins TRBV5-1 and TRBJ1-4, with D tentatively TRBD1 (5 bases). The CDR3 is 14 amino acids. The V end lost 2 bases, the J end lost 2 bases, and 7 bases lay between the germline ends. Germline V lookup: CDR1 SGHRS, CDR2 YFSETQ. CDR3 amino acids: CASSFEGTNEKLFF. The CDR3 coding sequence is TGCGCCAGCAGCTTTGAGGGGACTAATGAAAAACTGTTTTTT.

V and J are TRBV9 and TRBJ2-7; 7 bases map to TRBD2. This CDR3 spans 15 amino acids. Germline V gene sequence: CDR1 SGDLS, CDR2 YYNGEE. V shed 0 bases and J 2 bases; nucleotides not matched to a gene: 5. The CDR3 bases are TGTGCCAGCAGCGTAGGGAGCGGGACTCCCTACGAGCAGTACTTC. Its protein product is CASSVGSGTPYEQYF.

The rearrangement joins TRBV2 to TRBJ1-2, with TRBD1 matching 7 bases. The germline CDR1 and CDR2 sequences are SNHLY and FYNNEI. The CDR3 extends over 14 amino acids. J lost 6 bases, V lost 8 bases, and 12 bases had no gene match. The CDR3 here is CASGKTGSRDGYTF. The DNA for the CDR3 is TGTGCCAGCGGGAAGACAGGGTCCCGCGATGGCTACACCTTC.

V is TRBV2 and J is TRBJ1-1; TRBD1 matches at 7 bases. The CDR3 runs to 14 residues. V shed 7 bases and J 1 base; nucleotides not matched to a gene: 6. Germline CDR1 reads SNHLY; CDR2 reads FYNNEI. The CDR3 loop reads CASIPTGRNTEAFF. As DNA, the CDR3 is TGTGCCAGCATCCCGACAGGGCGGAACACTGAAGCTTTCTTT.

Here the CDR3 reads CASRGQGRYEQYF. DNA for the CDR3: TGTGCCAGCAGGGGACAAGGGAGGTACGAGCAGTACTTC. This chain links TRBV9 with TRBJ2-7; D is tentatively TRBD1 or TRBD2 (6 bases each). The length of the CDR3 is 13 residues. Germline-derived CDR1 and CDR2 are SGDLS and YYNGEE. The germline V and J ends were trimmed by 5 bases and 4 bases, with 13 bases remaining between them.

This clone was counted a single time. V gene TRBV11-3 combines with J gene TRBJ2-7, with D unresolved. The germline V gene encodes CDR1 SGHNT and CDR2 YENEEA. V shed 5 bases and J shed 5 bases, with 1 base lying between them. The CDR3 loop spans 9 amino acids. CDR3 bases: TGTGCCAGCAGCCACGAGCAGTACTTC. Protein sequence: CASSHEQYF.

The count of this clone is one. The chain joins TRBV5-4 to TRBJ2-5; D is uncertain. The CDR3 runs to 14 residues. Trimming removed 4 bases at V and 5 bases at J, with 15 bases between. Germline V gene data show CDR1 as SGHNT and CDR2 as YYREEE (reference sequence). CDR3 DNA sequence: TGTGCCAGCAGCCCCGGGTCCGGCGAGGAGACCCAGTACTTC. It is translated as CASSPGSGEETQYF.

The rearrangement uses TRBV18 and TRBJ1-5; TRBD1 agrees at 7 bases. Germline V gene lookup returns CDR1 KGHSH and CDR2 LQKENI. With 3 bases clipped from V and 6 bases from J, the junction kept 5 bases outside the gene matches. The CDR3 consists of 14 residues. CDR3 bases: TGTGCCAGCTCACCCGGACAGGTCGGTCAGCCCCAGCATTTT. It translates to CASSPGQVGQPQHF.

The chain combines TRBV5-8 with TRBJ2-2; 8 nucleotides agree with TRBD2. Trimming cost V 6 bases and J 1 base; bases outside gene matches: 2. The CDR3 has 14 residues. From germline, CDR1 is SGHTS and CDR2 YDEGEE. The CDR3 here is CASKLAVNTGELFF. The CDR3 DNA reads as TGTGCCAGCAAACTAGCGGTGAACACCGGGGAGCTGTTTTTT.

The rearrangement joins TRBV4-1 to TRBJ1-5; 7 positions agree with TRBD1. The V gene's germline CDR1 is MGHRA and CDR2 YSYEKL. This CDR3 spans 18 amino acids. J gave up 2 bases and V 2 bases, and 12 bases lay outside the gene matches. CDR3 nucleotide sequence: TGCGCCAGCAGCCAACCTACAGGGGCGGGGGTCGGCAATCAGCCCCAGCATTTT. It codes for CASSQPTGAGVGNQPQHF.

The V and J genes are TRBV18 and TRBJ2-2, with D possibly matching TRBD1 (5 bases). Germline CDR1 is KGHSH and CDR2 is LQKENI. The CDR3 runs to 13 residues. Trimming took off 6 bases at V and 6 bases at J, with 11 bases between the two ends. The CDR3 sequence is CASSNKGSGELFF. In DNA, the CDR3 is TGTGCCAGCTCGAACAAGGGGTCCGGGGAGCTGTTTTTT.